This entry features one T cell receptor beta chain sequence. No antigen is known for it. These data belong to a study of immune evolution from preneoplasia to lung adenocarcinoma. Repertoires were generated with immunoSEQ multiplex PCR, while TCRdb's copy carries only in-frame clones and drops some. This table has approximately 11,000 clones, about four fifths appearing once. Nucleic acids came from premalignant or tumor cells enriched by macro-dissection. CDR3 length equals 14 residues. Per germline, CDR1 GTSNPN and CDR2 SVGIG (reference sequence). With 2 bases removed from V and 0 bases from J, the gap between germline ends came to 8 bases. Study-wide findings and caveats: Clonality was highest in normal lung, lower in later-stage lesions apparently.

This clonotype originated in a person aged 65 to 85 with lung adenocarcinoma. The sequencing sample was made of FFPE minimally invasive lung adenocarcinoma tissue. The chain has TRBV30 and TRBJ2-1; no clear D gene. In DNA, the CDR3 is TGTGCCTGGAGTCGCGGTACCTCCTACAATGAGCAGTTCTTC. Protein sequence: CAWSRGTSYNEQFF.